The clone carrying this TCR beta chain was observed a handful of times. The antigen is not known. Preparation of the TCRbeta library was carried out with unique molecular identifiers. In TCRdb, the PCR reads were re-called with MiXCR into one record per CDR3 protein. In the table there are about 610,000 distinct CDR3 sequences, around 27% of which are singletons. The sample belongs to a study of T-cell reconstitution after alpha-beta-depleted transplantation in children. Notes on the study in general: After one year, T-cell counts and TCRbeta diversity mostly came from new T cells. Some patients' high day-60 TCRbeta diversity was traced to surviving recipient T cells and thymic progenitors.

There are 14 residues in the CDR3. Trimming at V came to 6 bases and at J to 3 bases, leaving 7 bases not matched to a gene. CDR1 is SQVTM and CDR2 is ANQGSEA in the germline V gene. Sequenced material: PBMCs, taken before TCRalphabeta/CD19-depleted stem cell transplant. This TCR was recovered from a boy in the first two years of life with Wiskott-Aldrich syndrome, due to receive a stem cell transplant. The V gene is TRBV29-1, the J gene TRBJ2-1; TRBD1 matches 8 bases. The CDR3 nucleotides are TGCAGCGTCGGACAGGGTGAATTCTACAATGAGCAGTTCTTC. Its protein is CSVGQGEFYNEQFF.